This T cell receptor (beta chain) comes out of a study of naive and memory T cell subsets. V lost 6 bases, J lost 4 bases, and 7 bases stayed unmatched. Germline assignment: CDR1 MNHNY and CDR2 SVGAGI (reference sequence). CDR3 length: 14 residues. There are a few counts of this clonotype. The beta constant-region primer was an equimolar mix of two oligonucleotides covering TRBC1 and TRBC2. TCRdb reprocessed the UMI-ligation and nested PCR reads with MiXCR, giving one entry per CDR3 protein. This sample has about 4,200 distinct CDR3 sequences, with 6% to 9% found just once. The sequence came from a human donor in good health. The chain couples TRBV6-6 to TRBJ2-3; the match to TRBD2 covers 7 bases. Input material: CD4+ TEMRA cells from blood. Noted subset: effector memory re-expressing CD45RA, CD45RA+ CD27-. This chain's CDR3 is CASSYSGRSDTQYF. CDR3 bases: TGTGCCAGCAGCTATAGCGGGCGGTCAGATACGCAGTATTTT.